Listed below are T cell receptor beta chains from one sample, sequenced in a study of vaccination effects on CD4 cells after COVID-19. No antigens are known for them. Sequenced by immunoSEQ multiplex PCR; TCRdb stores in-frame clones only, minus some. Of 20,000 to 25,000 clones in the sample, roughly 70% are singletons; the top ten hold less than 50%. The sample consisted of CD4+ T cells from PBMCs cultured with a peptide pool, taken before COVID-19 vaccination. Receptor source: a human donor who had a prior SARS-CoV-2 infection. Both conserved end residues are part of each CDR3. A D gene is named only where the DNA matches it firmly. A row's size may be missing; if present it is once, few, many or a size class.

CDR3 protein	CDR3 DNA	clone size	D gene	V gene	J gene
CASSKVPRGGAGDTQYF	TGTGCCAGCAGCAAAGTTCCGCGCGGGGGGGCGGGAGATACGCAGTATTTT	NA	NA	TRBV21-1	TRBJ2-3
CAWNLDRVRLHEQYF	TGTGCCTGGAATCTCGACAGGGTCCGTCTCCACGAGCAGTACTTC	few	TRBD1	TRBV30	TRBJ2-7
CASSQDSGGLTEAFF	TGTGCCAGCAGCCAAGATTCAGGGGGCTTAACTGAAGCTTTCTTT	NA	TRBD1	TRBV14	TRBJ1-1
CATSRDMNTEAFF	TGTGCCACCAGCAGAGATATGAACACTGAAGCTTTCTTT	NA	NA	TRBV15	TRBJ1-1
CASSPFGTADEKLFF	TGTGCCAGCAGTCCCTTCGGGACTGCTGATGAAAAACTGTTTTTT	NA	NA	TRBV28	TRBJ1-4
CASSPRQGANTEAFF	TGTGCCAGCAGTCCCCGACAGGGGGCGAACACTGAAGCTTTCTTT	NA	TRBD1	TRBV27	TRBJ1-1
CAWRGDIFVPKNTEAFF	TGTGCCTGGAGGGGGGACATTTTCGTCCCCAAGAACACTGAAGCTTTCTTT	NA	NA	TRBV30	TRBJ1-1
CASSVEGAHEQYF	TGTGCCAGCAGTGTTGAGGGGGCCCACGAGCAGTACTTC	NA	TRBD1	TRBV2	TRBJ2-7
CSVAPHGLAENTGELFF	TGCAGCGTTGCCCCTCATGGACTAGCGGAGAACACCGGGGAGCTGTTTTTT	NA	TRBD2	TRBV29-1	TRBJ2-2
CASSVLAGTSYNEQFF	TGTGCCAGCAGTGTCCTAGCGGGGACTTCCTACAATGAGCAGTTCTTC	few	TRBD2	TRBV3-1/TRBV3-2	TRBJ2-1
CASSAGQGGDNEQFF	TGTGCCAGCAGCGCCGGACAGGGTGGGGACAATGAGCAGTTCTTC	NA	TRBD1	TRBV9	TRBJ2-1
CASSPPGTTYNEQFF	TGTGCCAGCAGCCCGCCCGGGACTACTTACAATGAGCAGTTCTTC	NA	TRBD2	TRBV14	TRBJ2-1
CASSLTLQGSEQYF	TGTGCCAGCAGCTTAACCCTGCAGGGAAGCGAGCAGTACTTC	NA	NA	TRBV7-2	TRBJ2-7
CASSLEGQAVYEQYF	TGTGCCAGCAGCTTAGAAGGCCAGGCGGTTTACGAGCAGTACTTC	NA	NA	TRBV11-3	TRBJ2-7
CSVERWADTQYF	TGCAGCGTTGAGCGGTGGGCAGATACGCAGTATTTT	once	NA	TRBV29-1	TRBJ2-3
CASSFMMFLNSEAFF	TGTGCCAGCAGTTTTATGATGTTCCTGAACAGTGAAGCTTTCTTT	NA	NA	TRBV28	TRBJ1-1
CASSRQGSGANVLTF	TGTGCCAGCAGTAGACAGGGCTCTGGGGCCAACGTCCTGACTTTC	NA	TRBD1	TRBV27	TRBJ2-6
CAISESPGGDTGELFF	TGTGCCATCAGTGAGTCTCCGGGAGGAGACACCGGGGAGCTGTTTTTT	NA	TRBD2	TRBV10-3	TRBJ2-2
CASSYERGRPLYEQYF	TGTGCCAGCAGTTACGAGCGGGGGCGGCCTCTCTACGAGCAGTACTTC	NA	TRBD2	TRBV6-2/TRBV6-3	TRBJ2-7
CASLVGQENSPLHF	TGTGCCAGCCTAGTGGGACAGGAGAATTCACCCCTCCACTTT	NA	TRBD1	TRBV28	TRBJ1-6
CASRQTPGGSGYTF	TGCGCCAGCCGGCAGACCCCGGGAGGCTCTGGCTACACCTTC	NA	NA	TRBV23-1	TRBJ1-2
CASSYSPRDGPTTNEKLFF	TGTGCCAGCAGTTACTCGCCCCGGGACGGGCCCACAACTAATGAAAAACTGTTTTTT	NA	NA	TRBV6-2/TRBV6-3	TRBJ1-4
CASSPPTGSYEQYF	TGTGCCAGCTCACCACCGACTGGCTCCTACGAGCAGTACTTC	few	NA	TRBV18	TRBJ2-7
CASSLESGEKGYNEQFF	TGCGCCAGCAGCTTGGAATCGGGGGAGAAAGGTTACAATGAGCAGTTCTTC	few	NA	TRBV5-1	TRBJ2-1
CATSDSTGLWVGELFF	TGTGCCACCAGTGATTCTACAGGGCTGTGGGTCGGGGAGCTGTTTTTT	NA	NA	TRBV24-1	TRBJ2-2
CASSRNMNTEAFF	TGTGCCAGCTCACGAAACATGAACACTGAAGCTTTCTTT	NA	NA	TRBV18	TRBJ1-1
CASSSRTGSKAFF	TGTGCCAGCAGTTCGCGGACGGGTTCTAAAGCTTTCTTT	NA	NA	TRBV27	TRBJ1-1
CASSESGGWTEAFF	TGTGCCAGCAGTGAATCGGGGGGTTGGACTGAAGCTTTCTTT	NA	NA	TRBV2	TRBJ1-1
CASSLERSYYGYTF	TGTGCCAGCAGCTTAGAAAGGTCCTACTATGGCTACACCTTC	NA	NA	TRBV7-2	TRBJ1-2
CASSLGGGSPYGYTF	TGTGCCAGCAGCTTGGGCGGAGGCAGTCCCTATGGCTACACCTTC	NA	NA	TRBV5-4	TRBJ1-2
CASSRDQGELFF	TGTGCCAGCAGCCGGGACCAGGGGGAGCTGTTTTTT	NA	NA	TRBV3-1/TRBV3-2	TRBJ2-2
CASSPRPRTGTLNTEAFF	TGTGCCAGCAGCCCCCGCCCCCGGACAGGGACCTTGAACACTGAAGCTTTCTTT	NA	TRBD1	TRBV7-9	TRBJ1-1
CASSFFGGPLTNYEQYF	TGTGCCAGCAGCTTCTTTGGGGGGCCACTAACCAACTACGAGCAGTACTTC	NA	NA	TRBV7-2	TRBJ2-7
CASARTSGYSGELFF	TGTGCCAGCGCCAGGACTAGCGGGTATTCCGGGGAGCTGTTTTTT	once	TRBD2	TRBV7-2	TRBJ2-2
CASSLREGRTDTQYF	TGTGCCAGCAGCTTGAGGGAGGGCCGCACAGATACGCAGTATTTT	NA	TRBD2	TRBV5-4	TRBJ2-3
CASSKCSPSQLNTEAFF	TGTGCCAGCAGCAAATGCTCACCTAGCCAGCTGAACACTGAAGCTTTCTTT	NA	NA	TRBV21-1	TRBJ1-1